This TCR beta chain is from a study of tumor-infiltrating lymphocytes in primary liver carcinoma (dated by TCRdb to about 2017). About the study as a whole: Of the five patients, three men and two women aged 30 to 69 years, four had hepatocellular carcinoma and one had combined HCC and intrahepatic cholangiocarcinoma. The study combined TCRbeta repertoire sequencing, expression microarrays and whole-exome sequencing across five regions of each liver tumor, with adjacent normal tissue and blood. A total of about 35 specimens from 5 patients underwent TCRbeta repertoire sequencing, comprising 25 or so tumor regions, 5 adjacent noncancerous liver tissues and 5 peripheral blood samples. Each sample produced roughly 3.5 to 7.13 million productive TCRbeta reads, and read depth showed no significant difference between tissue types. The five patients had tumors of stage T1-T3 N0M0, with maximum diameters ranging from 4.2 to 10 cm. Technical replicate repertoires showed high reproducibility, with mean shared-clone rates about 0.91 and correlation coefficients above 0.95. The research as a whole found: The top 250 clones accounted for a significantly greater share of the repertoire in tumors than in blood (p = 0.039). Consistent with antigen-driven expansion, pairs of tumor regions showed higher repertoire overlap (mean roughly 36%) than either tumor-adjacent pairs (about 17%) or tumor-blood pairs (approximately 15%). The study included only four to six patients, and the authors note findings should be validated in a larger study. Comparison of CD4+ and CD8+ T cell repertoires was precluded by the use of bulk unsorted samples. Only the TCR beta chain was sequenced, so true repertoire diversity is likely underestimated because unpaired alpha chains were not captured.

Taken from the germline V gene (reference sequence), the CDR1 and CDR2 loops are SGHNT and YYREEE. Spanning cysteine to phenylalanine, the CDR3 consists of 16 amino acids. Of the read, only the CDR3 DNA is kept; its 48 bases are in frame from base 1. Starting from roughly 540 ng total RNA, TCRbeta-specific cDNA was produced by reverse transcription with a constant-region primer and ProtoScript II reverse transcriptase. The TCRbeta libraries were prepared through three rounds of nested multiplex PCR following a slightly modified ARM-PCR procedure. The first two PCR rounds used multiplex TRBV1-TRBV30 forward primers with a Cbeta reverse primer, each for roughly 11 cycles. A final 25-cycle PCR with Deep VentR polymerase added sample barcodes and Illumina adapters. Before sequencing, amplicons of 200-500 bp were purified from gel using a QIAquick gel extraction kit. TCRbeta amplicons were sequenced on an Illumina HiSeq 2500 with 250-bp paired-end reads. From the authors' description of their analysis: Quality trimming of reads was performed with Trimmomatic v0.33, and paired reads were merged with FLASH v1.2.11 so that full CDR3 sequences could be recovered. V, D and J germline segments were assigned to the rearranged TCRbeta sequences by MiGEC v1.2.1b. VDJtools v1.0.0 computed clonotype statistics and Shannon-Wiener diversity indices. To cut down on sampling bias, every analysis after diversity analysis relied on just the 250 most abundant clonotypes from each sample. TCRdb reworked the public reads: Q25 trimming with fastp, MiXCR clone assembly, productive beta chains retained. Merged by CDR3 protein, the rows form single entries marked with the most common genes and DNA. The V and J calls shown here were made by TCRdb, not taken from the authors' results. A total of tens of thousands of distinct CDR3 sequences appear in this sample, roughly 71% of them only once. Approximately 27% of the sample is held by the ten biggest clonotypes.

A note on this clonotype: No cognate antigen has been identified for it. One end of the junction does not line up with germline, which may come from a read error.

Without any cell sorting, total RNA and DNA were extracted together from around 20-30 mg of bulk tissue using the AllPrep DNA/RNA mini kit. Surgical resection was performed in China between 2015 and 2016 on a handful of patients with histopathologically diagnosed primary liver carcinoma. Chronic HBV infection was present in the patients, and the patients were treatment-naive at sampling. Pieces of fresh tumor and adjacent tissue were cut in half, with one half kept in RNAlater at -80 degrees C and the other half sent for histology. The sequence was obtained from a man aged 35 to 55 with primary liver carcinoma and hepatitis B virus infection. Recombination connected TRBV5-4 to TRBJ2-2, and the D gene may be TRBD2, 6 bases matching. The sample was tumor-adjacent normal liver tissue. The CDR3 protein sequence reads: CASNPDGGVNAGELFF. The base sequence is TGTGCCAGCAACCCCGATGGCGGGGTGAACGCCGGGGAGCTGTTTTTT.